This is a list of T cell receptor beta chains from one sample in a study of patients and donors after allogeneic stem cell transplantation. TCRdb recomputed calls from the RT-PCR reads with MiXCR, one row per CDR3 protein. The profile covers about 960,000 distinct CDR3 sequences, with roughly 18% appearing a single time and around 6% taken by the ten largest. The sample was blood, either unsorted or a sorted T cell fraction (not recorded which). Receptors were obtained from a human donor who was either an allogeneic HSCT recipient or a stem cell or donor lymphocyte infusion donor (not recorded which). It is not recorded whose cells these are; they may come from a transplant donor. CDR3s leave out the opening cysteine and the closing phenylalanine or tryptophan. The D gene is left open where the match is weak.

>TRBJ2-5|.|14|TRBV4-3
ASSQDGQGRQETQY
>TRBJ1-1|.|14|TRBV12-3/TRBV12-4
ASSLAPSWVDTEAF
>TRBJ2-3|TRBD2|15|TRBV20-1
SANPWSSGLSTDTQY
>TRBJ2-5|.|13|TRBV3-1
ASSQDLRRVETQY
>TRBJ2-7|TRBD2|13|TRBV9
ASSVEVAGGYEQY
>TRBJ1-1|.|12|TRBV12-3/TRBV12-4
ASIPSRENTEAF
>TRBJ1-1|.|11|TRBV20-1
SARDLGMGEAF
>TRBJ2-7|TRBD2|12|TRBV20-1
SALPGLATYEHY
>TRBJ1-2|.|13|TRBV4-3
ASSQGGPSNYGYT
>TRBJ1-1|.|10|TRBV9
ASSGTGSEAF